This passage covers 7 T cell receptor beta chains from one sample sequenced in a study of identical twins. TCRdb re-analysed the 5' RACE reads in MiXCR, keeping a single row per CDR3 protein. The sample has under 900,000 distinct CDR3 sequences; around a sixth are singletons. This sample was shared with a second study, whose subject was T cells expressing NK-cell markers.

Sequencing was done on a sample of PBMCs. All receptors derive from a woman between 18 and 30 years old in good health.

The chain links TRBV6-6 to TRBJ2-7, with D possibly being TRBD2 (5 bases). Germline V gene lookup returns CDR1 MNHNY and CDR2 SVGAGI (reference sequence). Trimming took 7 bases from V and 7 from J, leaving 11 bases between them. CDR3 length: 11 amino acids. CDR3 loop: CASTSAGEQYF. Written as DNA, the CDR3 is TGTGCCAGCACCTCCGCGGGTGAGCAGTACTTC.

J is TRBJ2-6 and V is TRBV20-1; a possible D gene is TRBD1 (5 bases). The CDR3 sequence is 16 residues long. Germline CDR1 is DFQATT and CDR2 is SNEGSKA (reference sequence). V lost 2 bases, J lost 0 bases, and 11 bases lay in between. This chain's CDR3 is CSARQGTRSGANVLTF. The CDR3 DNA sequence: TGCAGTGCTAGACAGGGAACCCGCTCTGGGGCCAACGTCCTGACTTTC.

This chain uses TRBV5-8 with TRBJ2-1; D not resolved. The CDR3 totals 14 residues. The ends were cut back, 4 bases at V and 2 bases at J, with 10 bases in the middle. Germline CDR1 SGHTS, CDR2 YDEGEE. For the CDR3, the DNA is TGTGCCAGCAGCCGCAGAGGCGCCTACAATGAGCAGTTCTTC. Translated: CASSRRGAYNEQFF.

The J gene is TRBJ2-5, the V gene TRBV5-5; D is possibly TRBD1 or TRBD2 (5 bases each). CDR1 and CDR2 (germline): SGHKS, YYEKEE (reference sequence). The CDR3 runs to 16 residues. Trimming removed 1 base from V and 7 bases from J, with 20 bases in between. The CDR3 spells CASSLYDRGPIGTQYF. DNA of the CDR3: TGTGCCAGCAGCTTGTATGATCGGGGCCCCATTGGGACCCAGTACTTC.

This clonotype has more than one count but fewer than ten. The chain employs TRBV9 and TRBJ2-3; a possible D gene is TRBD2 (5 bases). Germline CDR1 and CDR2: SGDLS and YYNGEE. The CDR3 has 14 residues. V shed 0 bases and J shed 4 bases, with 9 bases lying between them. CDR3 loop: CASSVVGGSDTQYF. The CDR3 DNA reads TGTGCCAGCAGCGTAGTTGGCGGGTCAGATACGCAGTATTTT.

The gene calls are TRBV11-2 and TRBJ2-5, with D possibly being TRBD1 (6 bases). CDR1 is SGHAT, CDR2 FQNNGV, per germline. The V end was cut by 2 bases, the J end by 4 bases, with 14 bases between. This CDR3 region has 15 residues. In DNA form, the CDR3 reads TGTGCCAGCAGCTTATTAGGCACAGGGCCAGAGACCCAGTACTTC. Translated: CASSLLGTGPETQYF.

The V call is TRBV7-9, the J call TRBJ1-6, with 10 bases that match TRBD1. CDR3 length: 17 residues. J lost 10 bases, V lost 2 bases, and 11 bases had no gene match. Germline V gene lookup returns CDR1 SEHNR and CDR2 FQNEAQ (reference sequence). CDR3 in DNA: TGTGCCAGCAGCTTAAATCGCGGGACAGGGGATCGGTCACCCCTCCACTTT. Translating gives CASSLNRGTGDRSPLHF.